This TCR beta chain was found in a study of response to subunit inactivated influenza vaccine. One entry per CDR3 protein, called by TCRdb with MiXCR from the RT-PCR reads. The sample consists of around 480,000 distinct CDR3 sequences, about 10% of them appearing once. Study findings and constraints: Authors proposed each seasonal influenza vaccination draws in few new T cells.

The V end lost 0 bases, the J end lost 0 bases, and 15 bases lay between the germline ends. This CDR3 has 19 amino acids. Germline V gene sequence: CDR1 LNHNV, CDR2 YYDKDF (reference sequence). About this clonotype itself: The target antigen is unknown.

The starting material was PBMCs from blood, obtained about 40 days after vaccination. The rearrangement links TRBV15 to TRBJ2-6; D is unresolved. This TCR came from a man aged 45-65 years who received an inactivated influenza vaccine. The CDR3 DNA reads TGTGCCACCAGCAGAGATAGTCTTTATGTTAACTCTGGGGCCAACGTCCTGACTTTC. It codes for CATSRDSLYVNSGANVLTF.